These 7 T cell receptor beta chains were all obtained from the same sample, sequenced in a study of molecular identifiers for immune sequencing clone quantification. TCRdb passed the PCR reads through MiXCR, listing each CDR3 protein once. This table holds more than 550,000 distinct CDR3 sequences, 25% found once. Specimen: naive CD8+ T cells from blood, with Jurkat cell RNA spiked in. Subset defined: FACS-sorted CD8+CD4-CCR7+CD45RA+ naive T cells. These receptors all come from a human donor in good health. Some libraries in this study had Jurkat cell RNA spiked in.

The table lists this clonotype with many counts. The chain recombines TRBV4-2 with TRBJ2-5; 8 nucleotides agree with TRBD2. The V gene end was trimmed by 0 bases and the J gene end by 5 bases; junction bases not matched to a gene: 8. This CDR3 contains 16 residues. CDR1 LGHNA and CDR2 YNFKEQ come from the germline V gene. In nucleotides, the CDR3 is TGTGCCAGCAGCCAAGAGAATGGGGCGGGAGGCGAGACCCAGTACTTC. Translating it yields CASSQENGAGGETQYF.

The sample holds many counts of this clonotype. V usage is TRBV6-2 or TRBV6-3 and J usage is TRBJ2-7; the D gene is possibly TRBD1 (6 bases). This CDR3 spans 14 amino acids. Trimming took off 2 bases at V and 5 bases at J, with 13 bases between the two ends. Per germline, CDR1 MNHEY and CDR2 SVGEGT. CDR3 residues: CASSYVAGADEQYF. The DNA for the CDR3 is TGTGCCAGCAGTTACGTGGCAGGGGCCGACGAGCAGTACTTC.

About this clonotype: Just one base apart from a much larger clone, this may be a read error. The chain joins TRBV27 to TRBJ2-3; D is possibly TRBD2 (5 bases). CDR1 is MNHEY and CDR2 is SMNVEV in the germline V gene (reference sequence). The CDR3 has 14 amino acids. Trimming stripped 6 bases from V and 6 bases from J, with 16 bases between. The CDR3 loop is CASSPSRLYDTQYF. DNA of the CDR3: TGTGCCAGCAGCCCTAGCAGGCTCTATGATACGCAGTATTTT.

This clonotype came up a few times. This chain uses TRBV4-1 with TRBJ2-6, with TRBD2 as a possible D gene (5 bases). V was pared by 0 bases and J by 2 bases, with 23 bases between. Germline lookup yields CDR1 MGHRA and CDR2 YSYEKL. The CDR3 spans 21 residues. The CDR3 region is CASSQDPLYVGVEPGANVLTF. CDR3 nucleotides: TGCGCCAGCAGCCAAGATCCCCTTTATGTGGGAGTTGAGCCTGGGGCCAACGTCCTGACTTTC.

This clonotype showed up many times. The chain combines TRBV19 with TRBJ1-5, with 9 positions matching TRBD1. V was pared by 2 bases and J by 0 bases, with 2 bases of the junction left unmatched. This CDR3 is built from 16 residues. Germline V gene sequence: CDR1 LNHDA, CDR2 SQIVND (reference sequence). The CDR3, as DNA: TGTGCCAGTAGTATATGGACAGGGGATAGCAATCAGCCCCAGCATTTT. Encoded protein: CASSIWTGDSNQPQHF.

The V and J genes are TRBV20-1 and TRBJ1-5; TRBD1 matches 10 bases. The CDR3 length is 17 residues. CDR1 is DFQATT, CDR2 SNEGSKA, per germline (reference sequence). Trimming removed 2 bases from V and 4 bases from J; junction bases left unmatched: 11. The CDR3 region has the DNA TGCAGTGCTAGATGGGCTTCGACAGGGGGCTGGAATCAGCCCCAGCATTTT. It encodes CSARWASTGGWNQPQHF.

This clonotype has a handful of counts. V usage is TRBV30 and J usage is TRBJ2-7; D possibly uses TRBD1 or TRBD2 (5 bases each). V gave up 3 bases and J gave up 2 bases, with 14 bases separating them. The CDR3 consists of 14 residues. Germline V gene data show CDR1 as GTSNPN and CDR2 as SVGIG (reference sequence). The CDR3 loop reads CAWSRAPGAYEQYF. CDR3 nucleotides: TGTGCCTGGAGCAGGGCCCCCGGGGCCTACGAGCAGTACTTC.